A single sample is the source of the 8 T cell receptor beta chains below, sequenced in a study of Graves' ophthalmopathy and Graves' hyperthyroidism. For repertoire sequencing, the TCR beta CDR3 regions were amplified from RNA transcripts. An opening RT-PCR round employed HTBI primers and preceded a second-round multiplex PCR. TCRdb ran MiXCR on the multiplex PCR reads and lists one entry per CDR3 protein. The sample consists of 45,000 to 60,000 distinct CDR3 sequences, roughly 47% of them appearing once. What was sequenced was peripheral blood. Source of these receptors: an adult woman with Graves' ophthalmopathy.

About this clonotype itself: A read error may account for a junction end that differs from germline. The V gene is TRBV15, the J gene TRBJ2-7; D gene unclear. The CDR3 consists of 14 residues. CDR1 is LNHNV and CDR2 is YYDKDF in the germline V gene (reference sequence). In DNA, the CDR3 is TGTGCCACCAGCCAAGATAGGGAATACTATGAGCAGAACTTC. Translated, it gives CATSQDREYYEQNF.

The chain carries TRBV9 and TRBJ2-6; D is ambiguous. The CDR3 length is 15 residues. Trimming stripped 4 bases from V and 5 bases from J, with 13 bases between. Germline V gene sequence: CDR1 SGDLS, CDR2 YYNGEE. CDR3 amino acids: CASSYRFDRANVLTF. The CDR3 nucleotides are TGTGCCAGCAGCTACAGATTTGATAGGGCCAACGTCCTGACTTTC.

The table lists this clonotype with many counts. V and J are TRBV9 and TRBJ2-1, with 7 positions matching TRBD2. The CDR3 sequence is 15 residues long. The germline gives CDR1 SGDLS, CDR2 YYNGEE. The J segment lost 3 bases and the V segment lost 2 bases, leaving 5 bases of the junction unmatched. CDR3 residues: CASSVKREDYNEQFF. The DNA for the CDR3 is TGTGCCAGCAGCGTTAAACGGGAGGACTACAATGAGCAGTTCTTC. Full variable domain (missing parts from reference TRBV9 and TRBJ2-1): DSGVTQTPKHLITATGQRVTLRCSPRSGDLSVYWYQQSLDQGLQFLIQYYNGEERAKGNILERFSAQQFPDLHSELNLSSLELGDSALYFCASSVKREDYNEQFFGPGTRLTVL.

This clonotype was observed at least ten times. The chain employs TRBV14 and TRBJ2-7; 11 bases are a match to TRBD1. The trim removed 8 bases at V and 2 bases at J, leaving 2 bases unmatched. This CDR3 region has 13 residues. Germline lookup yields CDR1 SGHDN and CDR2 FVKESK. In DNA form, the CDR3 reads TGTGCCAGCGGACAGGGGGCCACCTACGAGCAGTACTTC. It yields the protein CASGQGATYEQYF.

The gene calls are TRBV5-1 and TRBJ2-3; D possibly corresponds to TRBD1 (5 bases). CDR3 length: 15 amino acids. V lost 0 bases to trimming and J lost 1 base, with 9 bases between them. CDR1 SGHRS and CDR2 YFSETQ come from the germline V gene. The DNA for the CDR3 is TGCGCCAGCAGCTTGGATGGGGCAGGCACAGATACGCAGTATTTT. Residues: CASSLDGAGTDTQYF.

The chain employs TRBV29-1 and TRBJ2-7, with a weak D call TRBD1 (6 bases). Per the germline V gene, CDR1 is SQVTM and CDR2 is ANQGSEA. V lost 4 bases and J lost 1, with 8 bases in between. The CDR3 runs to 12 residues. DNA of the CDR3: TGCAGCGTTGCACAGGGATCCTACGAGCAGTACTTC. Amino acids: CSVAQGSYEQYF.

Many counts were recorded for this clonotype. The rearrangement links TRBV11-2 to TRBJ2-1, with D perhaps given as TRBD1 or TRBD2 (5 bases each). The CDR3 is made up of 16 amino acids. Germline lookup yields CDR1 SGHAT and CDR2 FQNNGV. V dropped 5 bases and J dropped 5 bases, with 19 bases sitting between them. The CDR3 protein is CASSQRGGSPDNEQFF. CDR3 bases: TGTGCCAGCAGCCAGAGGGGTGGGTCCCCGGACAATGAGCAGTTCTTC.

This clonotype was seen repeatedly, ten times or more. V usage is TRBV19 and J usage is TRBJ2-7, with TRBD2 as a possible D gene (6 bases). This CDR3 region has 12 residues. CDR1 and CDR2 from the germline V gene are LNHDA and SQIVND (reference sequence). V lost 5 bases and J 11 bases, leaving 16 bases between the germline ends. CDR3 sequence (DNA): TGTGCCAGTAGTGAAACCCCTGGGACTGAGTACTTC. The encoded protein is CASSETPGTEYF.